This T cell receptor beta chain was identified during a study of blood T cell repertoires in COVID-19. The overall study: COVID-19 samples, acute and convalescent, were from the United States, Italy and Spain. Nucleic acid was either cDNA or gDNA, and it came from T cells, B-cell-depleted T cells, or PBMCs.

Germline V CDR1 and CDR2: SGHTA, FQGNSA. CDR3 length equals 16 residues. V dropped 4 bases and J dropped 2; count of bases not matched to a gene: 9. Per the original methods: By means of reference gene primer amplification, nucleated cell counts were estimated. The method was immunoSEQ multiplex PCR; TCRdb's version includes in-frame clones alone and lacks a portion of them. That table furnishes V, J and clone size, whereas the DNA furnished D and trimming. The sample holds a few hundred thousand clones; 88% are singletons and the top ten take roughly 4%. V and J are TRBV7-2 and TRBJ2-3; the match to TRBD1 covers 7 bases. The material sequenced was peripheral blood. The receptor was isolated from a man aged 55 to 70 who had recovered from COVID-19. The CDR3 nucleotides are TGTGCCAGCAGCTCCACCGGGACAGCAAACACAGATACGCAGTATTTT. Translation gives CASSSTGTANTDTQYF.